This T cell receptor (beta chain) was sequenced during a study of blood T cell repertoires in COVID-19. Original handling: Amplifying reference gene primers gave estimates of nucleated cell counts. TCRdb keeps only in-frame clones here, not all; method: immunoSEQ multiplex PCR. Clonal size and the V and J genes are those of that table, whereas D and trimming came from the DNA. There are around 470,000 clones in the sample; about 91% occur only once, and over 0.7% lies in the top ten. This CDR3 contains 15 residues. V was trimmed by 0 bases and J by 7 bases, leaving 10 bases between them. Germline V lookup: CDR1 MNHEY, CDR2 SVGAGI.

The sequenced material came from peripheral blood. The TCR sequence derives from a man younger than 30 with COVID-19, enrolled during active disease. V and J are TRBV6-5 and TRBJ1-6, with D maybe TRBD1 (5 bases). CDR3 amino acids: CASSYSMGQNSPLHF. As DNA, the CDR3 is TGTGCCAGCAGTTACTCGATGGGGCAGAATTCACCCCTCCACTTT.